This T cell receptor (beta chain) was retrieved from a study of blood T cell repertoires in COVID-19. Some clones are missing from TCRdb's copy, which holds only in-frame ones; the method was immunoSEQ multiplex PCR. This sample yields around 300,000 clones, of which approximately 87% are seen a single time; 2.9% belongs to the top ten. Per the germline V gene, CDR1 is LNHDA and CDR2 is SQIVND (reference sequence). There are 15 residues in the CDR3. Trimming removed 3 bases from V and 2 bases from J; junction bases left unmatched: 7. The sample taken for sequencing was peripheral blood. The rearrangement uses TRBV19 and TRBJ2-7; 7 nucleotides match TRBD2. The receptor comes from a woman aged 25-40 years with COVID-19, enrolled during active disease. The CDR3 DNA reads TGTGCCAGTAGTATGGCTAGCGGAGTTACCTACGAGCAGTACTTC. It specifies CASSMASGVTYEQYF.